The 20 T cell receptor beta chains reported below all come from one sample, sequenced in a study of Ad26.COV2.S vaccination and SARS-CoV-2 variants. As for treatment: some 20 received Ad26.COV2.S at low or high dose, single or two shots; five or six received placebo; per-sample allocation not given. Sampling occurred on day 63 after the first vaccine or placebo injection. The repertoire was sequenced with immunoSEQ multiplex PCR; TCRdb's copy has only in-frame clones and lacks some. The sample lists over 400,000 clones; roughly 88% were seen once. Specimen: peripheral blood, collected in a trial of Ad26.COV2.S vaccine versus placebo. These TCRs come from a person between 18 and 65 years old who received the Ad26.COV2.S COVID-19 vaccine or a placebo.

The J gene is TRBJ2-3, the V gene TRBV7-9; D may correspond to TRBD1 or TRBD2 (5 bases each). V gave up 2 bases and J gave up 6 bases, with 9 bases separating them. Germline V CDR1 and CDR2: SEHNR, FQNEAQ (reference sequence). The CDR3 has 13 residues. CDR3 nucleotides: TGTGCCAGCAGCTTAACAGGCGGGGATACGCAGTATTTT. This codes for CASSLTGGDTQYF.

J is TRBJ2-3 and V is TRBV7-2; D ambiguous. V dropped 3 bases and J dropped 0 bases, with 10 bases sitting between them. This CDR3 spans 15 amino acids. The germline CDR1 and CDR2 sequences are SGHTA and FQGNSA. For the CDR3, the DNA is TGTGCCAGCAGCTTCCATCGGTTAAGCACAGATACGCAGTATTTT. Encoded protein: CASSFHRLSTDTQYF.

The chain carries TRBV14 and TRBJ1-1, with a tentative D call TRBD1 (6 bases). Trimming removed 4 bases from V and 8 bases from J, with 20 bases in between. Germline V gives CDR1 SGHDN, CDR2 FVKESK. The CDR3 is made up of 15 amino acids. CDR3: CASSPRQVGLVEAFF. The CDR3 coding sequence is TGTGCCAGCAGCCCCAGACAGGTGGGGCTCGTAGAAGCTTTCTTT.

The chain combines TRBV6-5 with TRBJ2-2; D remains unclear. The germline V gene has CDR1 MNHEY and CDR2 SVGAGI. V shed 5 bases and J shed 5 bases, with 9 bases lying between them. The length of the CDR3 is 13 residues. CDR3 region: CASSIARTGELFF. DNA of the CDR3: TGTGCCAGCAGTATCGCGCGGACCGGGGAGCTGTTTTTT.

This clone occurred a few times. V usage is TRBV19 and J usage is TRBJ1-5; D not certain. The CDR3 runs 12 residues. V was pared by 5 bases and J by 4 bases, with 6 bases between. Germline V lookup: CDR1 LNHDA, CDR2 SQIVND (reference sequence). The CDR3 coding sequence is TGTGCCAGTAGTGAGTGGAATCAGCCCCAGCATTTT. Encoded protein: CASSEWNQPQHF.

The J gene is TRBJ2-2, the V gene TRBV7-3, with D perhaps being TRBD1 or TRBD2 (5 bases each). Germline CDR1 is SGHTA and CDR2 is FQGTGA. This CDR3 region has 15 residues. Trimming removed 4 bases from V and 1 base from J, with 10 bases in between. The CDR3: CASSSGTRNTGELFF. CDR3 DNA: TGTGCCAGCAGCTCCGGGACGAGGAACACCGGGGAGCTGTTTTTT. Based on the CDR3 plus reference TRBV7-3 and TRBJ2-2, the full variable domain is GAGVSQTPSNKVTEKGKYVELRCDPISGHTALYWYRQSLGQGPEFLIYFQGTGAADDSGLPNDRFFAVRPEGSVSTLKIQRTERGDSAVYLCASSSGTRNTGELFFGEGSRLTVL.

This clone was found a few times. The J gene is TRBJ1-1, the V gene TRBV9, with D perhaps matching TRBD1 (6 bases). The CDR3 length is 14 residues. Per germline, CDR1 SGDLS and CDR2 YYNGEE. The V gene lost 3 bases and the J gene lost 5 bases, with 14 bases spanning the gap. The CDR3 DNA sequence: TGTGCCAGCAGCGAGACGCAGGGGAGAACTGAAGCTTTCTTT. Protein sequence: CASSETQGRTEAFF.

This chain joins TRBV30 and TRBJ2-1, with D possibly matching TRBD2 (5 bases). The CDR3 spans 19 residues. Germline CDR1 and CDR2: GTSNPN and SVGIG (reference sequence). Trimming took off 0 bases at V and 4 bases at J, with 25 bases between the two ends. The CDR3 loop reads CAWSVGLLRQVRVYNEQFF. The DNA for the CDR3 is TGTGCCTGGAGTGTAGGACTCTTACGTCAGGTAAGAGTATACAATGAGCAGTTCTTC.

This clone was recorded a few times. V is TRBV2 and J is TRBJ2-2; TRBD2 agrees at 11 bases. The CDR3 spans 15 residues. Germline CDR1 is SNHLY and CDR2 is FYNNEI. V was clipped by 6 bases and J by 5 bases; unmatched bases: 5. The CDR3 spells CASRASGRSTGELFF. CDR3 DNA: TGTGCCAGCAGAGCTAGCGGGAGGTCGACCGGGGAGCTGTTTTTT.

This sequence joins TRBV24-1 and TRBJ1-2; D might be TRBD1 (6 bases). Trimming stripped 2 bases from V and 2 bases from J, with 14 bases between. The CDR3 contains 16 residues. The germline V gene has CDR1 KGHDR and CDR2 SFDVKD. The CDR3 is CATSDSAGGTNYGYTF. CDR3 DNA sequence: TGTGCCACCAGTGATTCGGCGGGGGGGACAAACTATGGCTACACCTTC.

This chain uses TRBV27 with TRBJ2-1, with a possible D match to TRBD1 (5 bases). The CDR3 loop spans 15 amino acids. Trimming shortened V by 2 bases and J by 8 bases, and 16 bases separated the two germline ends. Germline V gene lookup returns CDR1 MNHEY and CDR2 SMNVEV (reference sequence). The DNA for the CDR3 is TGTGCCAGCAGTTTACAGGGCCCCGCGAAGGATGAGCAGTTCTTC. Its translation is CASSLQGPAKDEQFF.

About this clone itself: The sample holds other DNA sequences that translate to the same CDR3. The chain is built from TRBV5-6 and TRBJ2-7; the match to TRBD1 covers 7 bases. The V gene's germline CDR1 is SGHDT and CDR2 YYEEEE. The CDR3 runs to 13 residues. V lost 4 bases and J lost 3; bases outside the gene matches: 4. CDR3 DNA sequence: TGTGCCAGCAGCCTGACAGGGTACTACGAGCAGTACTTC. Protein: CASSLTGYYEQYF.

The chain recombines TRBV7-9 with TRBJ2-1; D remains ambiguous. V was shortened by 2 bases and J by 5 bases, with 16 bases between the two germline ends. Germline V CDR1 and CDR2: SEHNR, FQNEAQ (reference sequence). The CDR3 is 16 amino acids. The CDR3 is CASSLIRRSADNEQFF. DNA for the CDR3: TGTGCCAGCAGCTTAATCCGGCGGTCGGCCGACAATGAGCAGTTCTTC.

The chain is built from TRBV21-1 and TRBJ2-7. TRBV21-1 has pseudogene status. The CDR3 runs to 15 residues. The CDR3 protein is CASRPLDTPTYEQYF. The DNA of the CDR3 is TGTGCCAGCAGACCGCTAGACACCCCTACCTACGAGCAGTACTTC.

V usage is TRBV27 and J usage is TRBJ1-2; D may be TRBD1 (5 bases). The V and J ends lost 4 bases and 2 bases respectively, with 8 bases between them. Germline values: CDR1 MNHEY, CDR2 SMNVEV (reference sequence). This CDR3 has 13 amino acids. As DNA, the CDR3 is TGTGCCAGCAGTTGGGACGGGAACTATGGCTACACCTTC. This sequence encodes CASSWDGNYGYTF.

CDR3 DNA: TGTGCCATCATCTGGACCAACACTGAGCAGTTCTTC. Its translation is CAIIWTNTEQFF. This chain links TRBV10-3 with TRBJ2-1; D unresolved. The CDR3 is 12 amino acids. Germline CDR1 and CDR2: ENHRY and SYGVKD. The ends were cut back, 7 bases at V and 9 bases at J, with 13 bases in the middle.

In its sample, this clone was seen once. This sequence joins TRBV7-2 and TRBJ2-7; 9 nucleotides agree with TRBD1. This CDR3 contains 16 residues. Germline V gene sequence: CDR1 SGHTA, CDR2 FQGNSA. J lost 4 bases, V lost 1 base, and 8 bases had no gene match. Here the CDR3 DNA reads TGTGCCAGCAGCTTAGGTGTGTGGGACAGGGCGTACGAGCAGTACTTC. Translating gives CASSLGVWDRAYEQYF. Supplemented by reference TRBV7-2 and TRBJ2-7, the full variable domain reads GAGVSQSPSNKVTEKGKDVELRCDPISGHTALYWYRQSLGQGLEFLIYFQGNSAPDKSGLPSDRFSAERTGGSVSTLTIQRTQQEDSAVYLCASSLGVWDRAYEQYFGPGTRLTVT.

CDR3: CASSPDRGLYNEQFF. The CDR3 DNA sequence: TGTGCCAGCAGTCCGGACAGGGGGCTCTACAATGAGCAGTTCTTC. The chain recombines TRBV7-6 with TRBJ2-1, with TRBD1 identical over 11 bases. CDR1 is SGHVS, CDR2 FNYEAQ, per germline. The V and J ends lost 6 bases and 3 bases, in that order; junction bases with no gene match: 4. The CDR3 is 15 residues long.

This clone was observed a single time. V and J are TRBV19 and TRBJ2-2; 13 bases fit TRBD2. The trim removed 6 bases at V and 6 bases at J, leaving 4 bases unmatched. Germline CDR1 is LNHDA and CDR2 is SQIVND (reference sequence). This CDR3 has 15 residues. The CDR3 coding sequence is TGTGCCAGTAGCATCGGACTAGCGGGAGCCGGGGAGCTGTTTTTT. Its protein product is CASSIGLAGAGELFF.

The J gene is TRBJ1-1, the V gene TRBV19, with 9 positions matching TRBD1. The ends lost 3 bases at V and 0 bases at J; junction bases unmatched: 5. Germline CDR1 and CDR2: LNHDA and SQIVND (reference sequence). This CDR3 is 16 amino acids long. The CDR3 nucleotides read TGTGCCAGTAGTATCGGACAGGGGATGATGAACACTGAAGCTTTCTTT. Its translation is CASSIGQGMMNTEAFF.